This passage covers 26 T cell receptor beta chains from one sample sequenced in a study of blood T cell repertoires in COVID-19. Some clones are missing from TCRdb's copy, which holds only in-frame ones; the method was immunoSEQ multiplex PCR. The table has fewer than 300,000 clones, 70% to 90% seen once. Input material: PBMCs or T cells enriched from blood (not recorded which). Receptor source: a woman younger than 45 who had recovered from COVID-19.

The CDR3 nucleotides are TGTGCCAGCAGCCCCGGTGGGCCCAATCAGCCCCAGCATTTT. Translating it yields CASSPGGPNQPQHF. The chain couples TRBV9 to TRBJ1-5; D gene unclear. V gave up 4 bases and J gave up 3 bases, with 11 bases separating them. The length of the CDR3 is 14 residues. Per the germline V gene, CDR1 is SGDLS and CDR2 is YYNGEE.

Written as DNA, the CDR3 is TGTGCCAGCAGCTACGAACGACTAGGGACCGACCCGGCTCTGAGGACCCCGAACACTGAAGCTTTCTTT. It encodes CASSYERLGTDPALRTPNTEAFF. The rearrangement joins TRBV28 to TRBJ1-1, with D possibly being TRBD1 (5 bases). With 6 bases removed from V and 1 base from J, the gap between germline ends came to 39 bases. The CDR3 runs to 23 residues. Germline V gene lookup returns CDR1 MDHEN and CDR2 SYDVKM.

The CDR3 protein is CASSQGQGYEQYF. The CDR3 nucleotides read TGTGCCAGCAGCCAAGGGCAGGGGTACGAGCAGTACTTC. The chain links TRBV3-1 (or the pseudogene TRBV3-2) to TRBJ2-7; possibly TRBD1 for D (6 bases). The V gene's germline CDR1 is LGHDT and CDR2 YNNKEL (reference sequence). With 1 base removed from V and 4 bases from J, the gap between germline ends came to 8 bases. This CDR3 comprises 13 residues.

The chain combines TRBV7-9 with TRBJ2-3, with 7 bases identical to TRBD1. With V trimmed by 0 bases and J by 14 bases, 2 bases remained unmatched. CDR1 and CDR2 from the germline V gene are SEHNR and FQNEAQ (reference sequence). There are 11 residues in the CDR3. The chain's CDR3 is CASSLATGWYF. CDR3 in DNA: TGTGCCAGCAGCTTAGCGACAGGGTGGTATTTT. The full variable domain, with the rest looked up from reference TRBV7-9 and TRBJ2-3, is DTGVSQNPRHKITKRGQNVTFRCDPISEHNRLYWYRQTLGQGPEFLTYFQNEAQLEKSRLLSDRFSAERPKGSFSTLEIQRTEQGDSAMYLCASSLATGWYFGPGTRLTVL.

A word on this clone: This same CDR3 is encoded by further DNA sequences in the sample. J is TRBJ2-5 and V is TRBV27, with D uncertain. This CDR3 contains 13 residues. The V gene's germline CDR1 is MNHEY and CDR2 SMNVEV (reference sequence). Trimming took 5 bases from V and 0 from J, leaving 7 bases between them. The CDR3, as DNA: TGTGCCAGCAGTCTACAGTACCAAGAGACCCAGTACTTC. Protein sequence: CASSLQYQETQYF.

This rearrangement joins TRBV27 to TRBJ2-2, with D perhaps TRBD1 (5 bases). Germline values: CDR1 MNHEY, CDR2 SMNVEV (reference sequence). CDR3 length: 14 residues. With 6 bases removed from V and 3 bases from J, the gap between germline ends came to 11 bases. The CDR3 protein is CASSSAGYTGELFF. The CDR3, as DNA: TGTGCCAGCAGCTCCGCAGGGTACACCGGGGAGCTGTTTTTT.

This chain connects TRBV28 to TRBJ2-1; 13 bases map to TRBD2. CDR1 and CDR2 (germline): MDHEN, SYDVKM. The CDR3 contains 14 residues. V lost 9 bases, J lost 7 bases, and 6 bases stayed unmatched. CDR3 residues: CASTSGRALNEQFF. Written as DNA, the CDR3 is TGTGCCAGTACTAGCGGGAGGGCGTTGAATGAGCAGTTCTTC.

V is TRBV13 and J is TRBJ2-3; TRBD2 might be the D (6 bases). The CDR3 spans 15 residues. The V and J ends lost 2 bases and 1 base respectively, with 10 bases between them. In germline, CDR1 is PRHDT, CDR2 FYEKMQ (reference sequence). CDR3 sequence (DNA): TGTGCCAGCAGCTTAACCGGAGGGGGCACAGATACGCAGTATTTT. Encoded protein: CASSLTGGGTDTQYF.

The J gene is TRBJ1-6, the V gene TRBV19; D unclear. Germline V lookup: CDR1 LNHDA, CDR2 SQIVND (reference sequence). The CDR3 has 15 residues. V lost 3 bases and J lost 5, with 11 bases in between. This CDR3 is CASSIGTANNSPLHF. As DNA, the CDR3 is TGTGCCAGTAGTATCGGAACAGCAAATAATTCACCCCTCCACTTT. Full variable domain (remainder filled in from reference TRBV19 and TRBJ1-6): DGGITQSPKYLFRKEGQNVTLSCEQNLNHDAMYWYRQDPGQGLRLIYYSQIVNDFQKGDIAEGYSVSREKKESFPLTVTSAQKNPTAFYLCASSIGTANNSPLHFGNGTRLTVT.

The CDR3, as DNA: TGCAGCGCCGAGGGGGCAAGCTCCTACAATGAGCAGTTCTTC. This translates into CSAEGASSYNEQFF. This chain joins TRBV29-1 and TRBJ2-1, with 7 bases matching TRBD1. The CDR3 contains 14 residues. CDR1 SQVTM and CDR2 ANQGSEA come from the germline V gene. V lost 7 bases, J lost 0 bases, and 6 bases stayed unmatched.

The chain employs TRBV30 and TRBJ1-5, with TRBD1 as a possible D gene (5 bases). The CDR3 extends over 12 amino acids. Between the trimmed V and J ends, which lost 0 bases and 9 bases, there was a span of 9 bases. From germline, CDR1 is GTSNPN and CDR2 SVGIG (reference sequence). CDR3 DNA: TGTGCCTGGAGTGTACCGGGGGGGCCCCAGCATTTT. It is translated as CAWSVPGGPQHF. The variable domain in full, completed from reference TRBV30 and TRBJ1-5, reads SQTIHQWPATLVQPVGSPLSLECTVEGTSNPNLYWYRQAAGRGLQLLFYSVGIGQISSEVPQNLSASRPQDRQFILSSKKLLLSDSGFYLCAWSVPGGPQHFGDGTRLSIL.

V and J are TRBV12-3 or TRBV12-4 and TRBJ1-1; D is unresolved. This CDR3 has 12 amino acids. V was clipped by 6 bases and J by 8 bases, with 13 bases between them. CDR3 loop: CASSFNPGEAFF. In nucleotides, the CDR3 is TGTGCCAGCAGCTTCAACCCGGGGGAAGCTTTCTTT.

The V and J genes are TRBV6-5 and TRBJ1-2; the D is unclear. CDR3 length: 12 residues. V was pared by 5 bases and J by 6 bases, with 10 bases between. Germline V gene lookup returns CDR1 MNHEY and CDR2 SVGAGI. CDR3 amino acids: CASSQALNGYTF. CDR3 bases: TGTGCCAGCAGTCAGGCTCTTAATGGCTACACCTTC.

The chain is built from TRBV27 and TRBJ1-2; possible D gene TRBD1, 5 bases. Germline loops: CDR1 MNHEY, CDR2 SMNVEV (reference sequence). CDR3 length equals 15 residues. With 6 bases removed from V and 7 bases from J, the gap between germline ends came to 21 bases. The CDR3 sequence is CASRGPTGRVSGYTF. Written as DNA, the CDR3 is TGTGCCAGCAGAGGTCCAACAGGCCGGGTTTCTGGCTACACCTTC.

V and J are TRBV5-5 and TRBJ1-5; 7 bases agree with TRBD1. Trimming cost V 0 bases and J 0 bases; bases outside gene matches: 6. The CDR3 is 17 residues long. The V gene's germline CDR1 is SGHKS and CDR2 YYEKEE (reference sequence). CDR3 in amino acids: CASSLVRDSYSNQPQHF. CDR3 sequence (DNA): TGTGCCAGCAGCTTGGTCCGGGACAGTTATAGCAATCAGCCCCAGCATTTT.

V usage is TRBV28 and J usage is TRBJ1-4, with a weak D call TRBD1 (6 bases). The V end was cut by 6 bases, the J end by 6 bases, with 14 bases between. The CDR3 extends over 14 amino acids. Per germline, CDR1 MDHEN and CDR2 SYDVKM. CDR3 loop: CASRPLGGYEKLFF. The CDR3, as DNA: TGTGCCAGCAGACCCTTAGGGGGTTATGAAAAACTGTTTTTT. The full variable domain, in which reference TRBV28 and TRBJ1-4 provide the parts outside the CDR3, is DVKVTQSSRYLVKRTGEKVFLECVQDMDHENMFWYRQDPGLGLRLIYFSYDVKMKEKGDIPEGYSVSREKKERFSLILESASTNQTSMYLCASRPLGGYEKLFFGSGTQLSVL.

The V call is TRBV27, the J call TRBJ2-6; D not resolved. This CDR3 has 15 residues. Germline-derived CDR1 and CDR2 are MNHEY and SMNVEV (reference sequence). Trimming removed 3 bases at V and 2 bases at J, with 8 bases between. In nucleotides, the CDR3 is TGTGCCAGCAGTTTTTATTTTGCTGGGGCCAACGTCCTGACTTTC. Encoded protein: CASSFYFAGANVLTF.

The genes are TRBV6-5 and TRBJ1-5, with a possible D match to TRBD1 (6 bases). V lost 8 bases, J lost 2 bases, and 13 bases lay in between. Germline V gene sequence: CDR1 MNHEY, CDR2 SVGAGI. There are 14 residues in the CDR3. The CDR3 loop is CASAYRVGNQPQHF. Here the CDR3 DNA reads TGTGCCAGCGCCTACAGGGTCGGCAATCAGCCCCAGCATTTT.

This clone has only one observation. The chain employs TRBV7-9 and TRBJ2-3; D is unclear. This CDR3 region has 12 residues. Trimming shortened V by 4 bases and J by 4 bases, and 6 bases separated the two germline ends. Germline values: CDR1 SEHNR, CDR2 FQNEAQ (reference sequence). In nucleotides, the CDR3 is TGTGCCAGCAGCTCCTTTTCAGATACGCAGTATTTT. Residues: CASSSFSDTQYF.

The gene calls are TRBV9 and TRBJ2-7; 8 nucleotides align to TRBD2. The germline V gene has CDR1 SGDLS and CDR2 YYNGEE. The V and J ends lost 4 bases and 2 bases, in that order; junction bases with no gene match: 11. The CDR3 has 16 residues. CDR3 nucleotides: TGTGCCAGCAGCCCTACTAGCGGAGGGACCGCCTACGAGCAGTACTTC. Its translation is CASSPTSGGTAYEQYF.

V usage is TRBV6-5 and J usage is TRBJ1-3; D is perhaps TRBD1 (6 bases). V dropped 7 bases and J dropped 3 bases, with 10 bases sitting between them. The CDR3 spans 13 residues. Germline V gene lookup returns CDR1 MNHEY and CDR2 SVGAGI. The CDR3 DNA is TGTGCCAGCATAGGCAGGGGTGGAAACACCATATATTTT. It encodes CASIGRGGNTIYF.

The chain employs TRBV6-5 and TRBJ1-1, with TRBD1 identical over 9 bases. With 8 bases clipped from V and 4 bases from J, the junction kept 8 bases outside the gene matches. Germline V gives CDR1 MNHEY, CDR2 SVGAGI. The CDR3 runs to 14 residues. The CDR3 nucleotides are TGTGCCAGCCGACCCGGGACAGGGACCACTGAAGCTTTCTTT. It codes for CASRPGTGTTEAFF.

V usage is TRBV3-1 (or the pseudogene TRBV3-2) and J usage is TRBJ2-7; weak D call: TRBD2 (5 bases). The CDR3 is 13 amino acids. Trimming cost V 3 bases and J 4 bases, with 10 bases left between them. CDR1 and CDR2 from the germline V gene are LGHDT and YNNKEL (reference sequence). In nucleotides, the CDR3 is TGTGCCAGCAGCCACTTAGGACTTTACGAGCAGTACTTC. It encodes CASSHLGLYEQYF.

This chain connects TRBV2 to TRBJ2-5; 12 bases align to TRBD1. Germline V CDR1 and CDR2: SNHLY, FYNNEI. Germline trimming cut 7 bases from V and 5 bases from J; bases unmatched to any gene: 8. The CDR3 is 15 amino acids. The CDR3 nucleotides read TGTGCCAGCACCCTCAGGGACAGGGGGCCGGAGACCCAGTACTTC. Its protein is CASTLRDRGPETQYF.

On this clone: At one boundary the junction diverges from the germline segment, which might be a read error. The chain recombines TRBV9 with TRBJ1-1, with D possibly TRBD1 on 6 matching bases. The CDR3 length is 13 residues. Germline-derived CDR1 and CDR2 are SGDLS and YYNGEE. The CDR3 nucleotides are TGTGCCAGCAGCACGACAGATAGGGGGGGCCTCCTCTTT. This gives the protein CASSTTDRGGLLF.

V usage is TRBV27 and J usage is TRBJ2-7; 8 bases agree with TRBD2. The CDR3 length is 14 residues. J gave up 6 bases and V 6 bases, and 10 bases lay outside the gene matches. CDR1 and CDR2 (germline): MNHEY, SMNVEV (reference sequence). CDR3 in DNA: TGTGCCAGCAGGTCTCCTGGACTAGCCGGCGAGCAGTACTTC. Translation gives CASRSPGLAGEQYF.